The 14 T cell receptor beta chains in this list originate from one sample, sequenced in a study of T cell clones after liver transplantation. Profiled with immunoSEQ multiplex PCR; TCRdb holds only in-frame clones, not every one. Altogether roughly 100,000 clones are present, more than 75% being singletons, with the ten largest covering over 0.75%. The source material was CD4+ T cells from blood, sampled before liver transplant. The source is a human donor who received a liver transplant.

A single count supports this clone. The V call is TRBV19, the J call TRBJ2-1; D is perhaps TRBD1 (5 bases). Germline V gives CDR1 LNHDA, CDR2 SQIVND (reference sequence). This CDR3 comprises 13 residues. Trimming took off 9 bases at V and 4 bases at J, with 13 bases between the two ends. CDR3 region: CASDRGGYNEQFF. The CDR3 coding sequence is TGTGCCAGCGACAGAGGTGGATACAATGAGCAGTTCTTC.

This CDR3 reads CASSSSETQYF. CDR3 nucleotides: TGTGCCAGCAGCTCCTCGGAGACCCAGTACTTC. The chain carries TRBV11-3 and TRBJ2-5; D is unclear. The germline gives CDR1 SGHNT, CDR2 YENEEA. This CDR3 comprises 11 residues. The V gene lost 4 bases and the J gene lost 5 bases, with 5 bases spanning the gap. The entire variable domain, with the rest obtained from reference TRBV11-3 and TRBJ2-5, is as follows: EAGVVQSPRYKIIEKKQPVAFWCNPISGHNTLYWYLQNLGQGPELLIRYENEEAVDDSQLPKDRFSAERLKGVDSTLKIQPAELGDSAVYLCASSSSETQYFGPGTRLLVL.

V gene TRBV19 combines with J gene TRBJ1-2; D possibly corresponds to TRBD1 (5 bases). Trimming stripped 11 bases from V and 7 bases from J, with 14 bases between. The CDR3 sequence is 11 residues long. Germline V gene data show CDR1 as LNHDA and CDR2 as SQIVND (reference sequence). CDR3 nucleotides: TGTGCCCCCCCAGGGAAGGGTGGCTACACCTTC. Translated, it gives CAPPGKGGYTF.

The chain links TRBV10-3 to TRBJ2-3, with TRBD1 identical over 11 bases. The V segment lost 6 bases and the J segment 6 bases; nucleotides outside the gene matches: 8. Germline V gene data show CDR1 as ENHRY and CDR2 as SYGVKD. This CDR3 is built from 15 residues. The CDR3 DNA reads TGTGCCATCAGGGGGACAGGGGGAACGTGGGATACGCAGTATTTT. As protein: CAIRGTGGTWDTQYF.

V is TRBV7-2 and J is TRBJ2-4, with TRBD1 identical over 8 bases. The germline gives CDR1 SGHTA, CDR2 FQGNSA. This CDR3 region has 15 residues. J gave up 8 bases and V 5 bases, and 11 bases lay outside the gene matches. The CDR3 coding sequence is TGTGCCAGCAGCGCAAGACAGGGGAGGCGGGACATTCAGTACTTC. It translates to CASSARQGRRDIQYF.

The J gene is TRBJ2-7, the V gene TRBV14, with D unresolved. The ends were cut back, 2 bases at V and 0 bases at J, with 11 bases in the middle. Germline V gene sequence: CDR1 SGHDN, CDR2 FVKESK. CDR3 length: 15 amino acids. The CDR3 sequence is CASSQSSAHSYEQYF. The CDR3 bases are TGTGCCAGCAGCCAATCTTCGGCACACTCCTACGAGCAGTACTTC.

The gene calls are TRBV4-1 and TRBJ2-6; D gene unclear. This CDR3 comprises 17 residues. CDR1 and CDR2 (germline): MGHRA, YSYEKL. Trimming stripped 0 bases from V and 2 bases from J, with 11 bases between. CDR3 region: CASSQDFFEAGANVLTF. The CDR3 region has the DNA TGCGCCAGCAGCCAAGATTTTTTCGAGGCTGGGGCCAACGTCCTGACTTTC.

The chain couples TRBV28 to TRBJ2-2, with 12 bases aligning to TRBD2. CDR3 length: 17 residues. The germline CDR1 and CDR2 sequences are MDHEN and SYDVKM. Unmatched junction bases numbered 9, after V lost 6 bases and J lost 4 bases. The CDR3 is CASSFYSTSGSTGELFF. CDR3 DNA: TGTGCCAGCAGCTTCTACTCGACTAGCGGGAGCACCGGGGAGCTGTTTTTT.

This chain links TRBV11-3 with TRBJ2-2; D may be TRBD2 (5 bases). CDR1 and CDR2 (germline): SGHNT, YENEEA. CDR3 size: 15 residues. Trimming shortened V by 5 bases and J by 4 bases, and 14 bases separated the two germline ends. The CDR3 nucleotides read TGTGCCAGCAGCCTAGTCGGGAAGTCCACCGGGGAGCTGTTTTTT. This translates into CASSLVGKSTGELFF.

The chain recombines TRBV4-2 with TRBJ2-3, with D perhaps matching TRBD2 (6 bases). Germline V gives CDR1 LGHNA, CDR2 YNFKEQ. CDR3 length equals 18 residues. The V gene lost 4 bases and the J gene lost 2 bases, with 22 bases spanning the gap. The CDR3 protein is CASSPSVMLGGTTDTQYF. In nucleotides, the CDR3 is TGTGCCAGCAGCCCATCGGTGATGTTGGGGGGAACCACAGATACGCAGTATTTT.

CDR3 in DNA: TGTGCCAGCTGCGGGGGGCCGGCGAGAATGAACACTGAAGCTTTCTTT. It is translated as CASCGGPARMNTEAFF. The rearrangement links TRBV2 to TRBJ1-1, with a tentative D call TRBD1 (6 bases). The germline V gene has CDR1 SNHLY and CDR2 FYNNEI. This CDR3 contains 16 residues. V was shortened by 8 bases and J by 0 bases, with 19 bases between the two germline ends.

This clone has just one count. The rearrangement joins TRBV11-2 to TRBJ2-3; no firm D call. Looked up from germline, CDR1 is SGHAT and CDR2 is FQNNGV. The CDR3 covers 12 residues. The germline V and J ends were trimmed by 5 bases and 4 bases, with 7 bases remaining between them. For the CDR3, the DNA is TGTGCCAGCAGCCCCGGAGCAGATACGCAGTATTTT. It translates to CASSPGADTQYF. Using reference TRBV11-2 and TRBJ2-3 for the parts outside the CDR3, the full variable domain is EAGVAQSPRYKIIEKRQSVAFWCNPISGHATLYWYQQILGQGPKLLIQFQNNGVVDDSQLPKDRFSAERLKGVDSTLKIQPAKLEDSAVYLCASSPGADTQYFGPGTRLTVL.

The chain couples TRBV15 to TRBJ2-3, with D possibly TRBD2 on 7 matching bases. The CDR3 is 16 amino acids. The germline V and J ends were trimmed by 4 bases and 3 bases, with 17 bases remaining between them. Per the germline V gene, CDR1 is LNHNV and CDR2 is YYDKDF (reference sequence). Here the CDR3 DNA reads TGTGCCACCAGCAACCTAGGGGGGGGCCAGACAGATACGCAGTATTTT. This codes for CATSNLGGGQTDTQYF.

The chain recombines TRBV15 with TRBJ1-5; the D is unclear. Trimming removed 0 bases at V and 3 bases at J, with 9 bases between. CDR1 and CDR2 (germline): LNHNV, YYDKDF (reference sequence). This CDR3 has 15 residues. For the CDR3, the DNA is TGTGCCACCAGCAGAGATTCGGTCAACAATCAGCCCCAGCATTTT. Encoded protein: CATSRDSVNNQPQHF.